The table lists the clone carrying this T cell receptor (beta chain) with many counts. The entry originates in a study of T cells in Graves' hyperthyroidism and ophthalmopathy. There were TCR beta CDR3 regions amplified from RNA transcripts. The TCR CDR3 first-round RT-PCR relied on the HTBI primer set. TCRdb re-called the multiplex PCR reads through MiXCR, storing one row per CDR3 protein. Among around 620,000 distinct CDR3 sequences, 14% were seen once, and the ten largest hold 7% to 9%. The CDR3 is made up of 16 amino acids. Germline assignment: CDR1 SGHTA and CDR2 FQGTGA. Trimming at V came to 5 bases and at J to 4 bases, leaving 12 bases not matched to a gene.

The sequenced material came from blood. The chain combines TRBV7-3 with TRBJ2-7; 9 bases line up with TRBD1. This sequence was found in a woman aged 18-35 years with Graves' ophthalmopathy. The CDR3 sequence is CASSPTGGPRPYEQYF. The CDR3 DNA reads TGTGCCAGCAGCCCTACAGGGGGCCCCAGACCATACGAGCAGTACTTC.